Below are 5 T cell receptor beta chains sequenced from a single sample in a study of shared clonotypes between healthy human individuals. The assay was immunoSEQ multiplex PCR, and TCRdb's table has in-frame clones only and misses some. This table has 1.5 million to 1.9 million clones, about 98% appearing once. The source material was naive CD4+ T cells sorted from blood. Stated subset: CD45RA+ positively selected. The receptors shown here come from a man aged 30 to 45 in good health.

The rearrangement uses TRBV5-1 and TRBJ2-3; possibly TRBD2 for D (5 bases). The CDR3 contains 17 residues. Trimming removed 3 bases from V and 3 bases from J, with 20 bases in between. Germline CDR1 and CDR2: SGHRS and YFSETQ. The CDR3 DNA reads as TGCGCCAGCAGCTCCTTTGGAGGCCGATACACAACAGATACGCAGTATTTT. Its protein product is CASSSFGGRYTTDTQYF.

The chain carries TRBV7-8 and TRBJ1-1; 7 bases are a match to TRBD1. V trimming: 8 bases; J trimming: 2 bases; junction bases outside the gene matches: 5. CDR3 size: 13 residues. The V gene's germline CDR1 is SGHVS and CDR2 FQNEAQ. The CDR3 spells CASGDRVNTEAFF. The CDR3 coding sequence is TGTGCCAGCGGAGACAGGGTAAACACTGAAGCTTTCTTT.

The CDR3 DNA reads TGTGCCAGCAGCTACCCTCGCGGGATAGGAACCGGGGAGCTGTTTTTT. Amino acids: CASSYPRGIGTGELFF. This rearrangement joins TRBV7-9 to TRBJ2-2; perhaps TRBD2 as D (6 bases). The CDR3 is 16 amino acids. Germline assignment: CDR1 SEHNR and CDR2 FQNEAQ (reference sequence). V was trimmed by 4 bases and J by 5 bases, leaving 17 bases between them.

The chain employs TRBV18 and TRBJ1-5; weak D call: TRBD1 (5 bases). V was clipped by 2 bases and J by 1 base, with 12 bases between them. The CDR3 consists of 16 residues. The germline V gene encodes CDR1 KGHSH and CDR2 LQKENI. The CDR3 sequence: CASSPKGDRSNQPQHF. Written as DNA, the CDR3 is TGTGCCAGCTCACCAAAAGGGGATCGCAGCAATCAGCCCCAGCATTTT.

The chain uses TRBV10-3 and TRBJ2-3; no clear D. Germline V CDR1 and CDR2: ENHRY, SYGVKD. The CDR3 runs 14 residues. The V and J ends lost 0 bases and 6 bases respectively, with 10 bases between them. The CDR3 loop reads CAISESAFLDTQYF. Here the CDR3 DNA reads TGTGCCATCAGTGAGTCCGCATTTTTGGATACGCAGTATTTT.